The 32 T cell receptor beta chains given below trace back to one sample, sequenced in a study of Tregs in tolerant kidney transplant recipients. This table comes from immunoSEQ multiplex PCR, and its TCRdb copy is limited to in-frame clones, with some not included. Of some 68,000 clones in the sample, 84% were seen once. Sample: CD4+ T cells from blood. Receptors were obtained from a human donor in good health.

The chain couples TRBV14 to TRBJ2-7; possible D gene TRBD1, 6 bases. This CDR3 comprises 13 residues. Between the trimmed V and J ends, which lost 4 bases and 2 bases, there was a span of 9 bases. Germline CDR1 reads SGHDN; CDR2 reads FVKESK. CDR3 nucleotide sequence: TGTGCCAGCAGCCGTGCAGGGGCCTACGAGCAGTACTTC. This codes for CASSRAGAYEQYF.

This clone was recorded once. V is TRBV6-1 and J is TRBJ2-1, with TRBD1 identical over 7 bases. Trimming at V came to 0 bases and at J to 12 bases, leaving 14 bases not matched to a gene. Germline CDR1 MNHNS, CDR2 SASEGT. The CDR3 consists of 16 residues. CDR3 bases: TGTGCCAGCAGTGAAGCGCTGAGGGCAGGGGGTGGGAGGCAGTTCTTC. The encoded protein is CASSEALRAGGGRQFF.

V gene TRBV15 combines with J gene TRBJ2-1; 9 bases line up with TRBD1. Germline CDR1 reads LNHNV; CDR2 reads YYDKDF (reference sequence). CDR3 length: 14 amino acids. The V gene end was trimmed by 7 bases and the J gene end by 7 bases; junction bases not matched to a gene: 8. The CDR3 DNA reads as TGTGCCACCAACCCGACAGGGGGAATGAATGAGCAGTTCTTC. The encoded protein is CATNPTGGMNEQFF.

This chain's CDR3 is CASSIVPTGNGSPLHF. The DNA of the CDR3 is TGTGCCAGTAGTATAGTTCCGACAGGGAATGGTTCACCCCTCCACTTT. J is TRBJ1-6 and V is TRBV19, with 7 bases that match TRBD1. The CDR3 extends over 16 amino acids. CDR1 and CDR2 from the germline V gene are LNHDA and SQIVND (reference sequence). V trimming: 1 base; J trimming: 9 bases; junction bases outside the gene matches: 9.

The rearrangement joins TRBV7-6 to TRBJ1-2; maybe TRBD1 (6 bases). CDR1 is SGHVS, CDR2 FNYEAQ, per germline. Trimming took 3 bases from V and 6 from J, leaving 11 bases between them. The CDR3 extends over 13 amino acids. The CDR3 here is CASSLSGAHGYTF. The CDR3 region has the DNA TGTGCCAGCAGCTTGTCAGGGGCCCATGGCTACACCTTC. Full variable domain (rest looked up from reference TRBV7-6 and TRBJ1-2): GAGVSQSPRYKVTKRGQDVALRCDPISGHVSLYWYRQALGQGPEFLTYFNYEAQQDKSGLPNDRFSAERPEGSISTLTIQRTEQRDSAMYRCASSLSGAHGYTFGSGTRLTVV.

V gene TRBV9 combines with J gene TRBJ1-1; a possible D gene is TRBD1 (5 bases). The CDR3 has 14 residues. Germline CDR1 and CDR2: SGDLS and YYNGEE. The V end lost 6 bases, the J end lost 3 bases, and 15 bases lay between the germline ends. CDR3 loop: CASNPGQGYTEAFF. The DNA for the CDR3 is TGTGCCAGCAACCCCGGACAAGGGTACACTGAAGCTTTCTTT.

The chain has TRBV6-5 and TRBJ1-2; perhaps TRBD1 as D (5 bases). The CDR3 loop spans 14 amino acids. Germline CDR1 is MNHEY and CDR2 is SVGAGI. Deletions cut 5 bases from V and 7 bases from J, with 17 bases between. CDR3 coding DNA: TGTGCCAGCAGTCCATTGGGCCAGGGTGGTGGCTACACCTTC. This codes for CASSPLGQGGGYTF.

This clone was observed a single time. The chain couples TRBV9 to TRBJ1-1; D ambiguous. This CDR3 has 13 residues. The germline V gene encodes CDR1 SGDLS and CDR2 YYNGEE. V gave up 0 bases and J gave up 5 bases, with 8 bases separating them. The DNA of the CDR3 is TGTGCCAGCAGCGTAGAACTATTGACTGAAGCTTTCTTT. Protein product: CASSVELLTEAFF.

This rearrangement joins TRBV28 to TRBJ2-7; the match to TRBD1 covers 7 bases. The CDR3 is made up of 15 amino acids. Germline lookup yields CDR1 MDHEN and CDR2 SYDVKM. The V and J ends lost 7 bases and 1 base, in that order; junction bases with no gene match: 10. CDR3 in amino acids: CASTPGSTGSYEQYF. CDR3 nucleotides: TGTGCCAGCACCCCCGGGTCGACAGGGTCCTACGAGCAGTACTTC.

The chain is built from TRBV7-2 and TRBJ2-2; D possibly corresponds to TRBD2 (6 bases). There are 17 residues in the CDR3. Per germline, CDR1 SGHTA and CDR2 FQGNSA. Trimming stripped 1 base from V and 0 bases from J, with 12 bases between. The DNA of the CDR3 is TGTGCCAGCAGCTTAGTTTCGGGAGCCGCGAACACCGGGGAGCTGTTTTTT. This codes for CASSLVSGAANTGELFF.

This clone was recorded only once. The CDR3 sequence is CASSLRTQETQYF. The CDR3 DNA is TGTGCCAGCAGCTTAAGGACCCAAGAGACCCAGTACTTC. The gene calls are TRBV7-3 and TRBJ2-5, with D unresolved. V lost 1 base and J lost 1, with 4 bases in between. Germline CDR1 SGHTA, CDR2 FQGTGA. The CDR3 contains 13 residues.

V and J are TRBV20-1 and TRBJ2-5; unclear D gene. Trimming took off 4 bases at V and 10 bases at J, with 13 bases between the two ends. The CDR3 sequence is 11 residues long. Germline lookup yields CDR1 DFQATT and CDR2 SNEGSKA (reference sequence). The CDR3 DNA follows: TGCAGTGCTAATGGGCTTCGAGGCCAGTACTTC. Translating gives CSANGLRGQYF.

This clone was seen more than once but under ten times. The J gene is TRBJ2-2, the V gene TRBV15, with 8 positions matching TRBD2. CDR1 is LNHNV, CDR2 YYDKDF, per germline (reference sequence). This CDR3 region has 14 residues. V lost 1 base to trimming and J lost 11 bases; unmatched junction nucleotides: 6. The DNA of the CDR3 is TGTGCCACCAGCAGAGCGGGGGGGATTAGTGAGCTGTTTTTT. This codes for CATSRAGGISELFF.

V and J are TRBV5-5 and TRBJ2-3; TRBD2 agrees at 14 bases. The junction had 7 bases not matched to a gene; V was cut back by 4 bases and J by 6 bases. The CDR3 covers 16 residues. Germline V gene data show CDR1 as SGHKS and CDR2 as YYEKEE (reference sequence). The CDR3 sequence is CASSDPGLAGEDTQYF. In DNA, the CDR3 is TGTGCCAGCAGCGACCCGGGACTAGCGGGAGAGGATACGCAGTATTTT. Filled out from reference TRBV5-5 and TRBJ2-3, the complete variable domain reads DAGVTQSPTHLIKTRGQQVTLRCSPISGHKSVSWYQQVLGQGPQFIFQYYEKEERGRGNFPDRFSARQFPNYSSELNVNALLLGDSALYLCASSDPGLAGEDTQYFGPGTRLTVL.

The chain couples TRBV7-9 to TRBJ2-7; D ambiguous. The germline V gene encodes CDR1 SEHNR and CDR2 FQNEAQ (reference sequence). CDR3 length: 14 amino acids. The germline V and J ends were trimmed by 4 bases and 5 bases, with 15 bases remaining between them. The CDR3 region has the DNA TGTGCCAGCAGCTATTCTGGGGTAGTCCACGAGCAGTACTTC. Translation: CASSYSGVVHEQYF.

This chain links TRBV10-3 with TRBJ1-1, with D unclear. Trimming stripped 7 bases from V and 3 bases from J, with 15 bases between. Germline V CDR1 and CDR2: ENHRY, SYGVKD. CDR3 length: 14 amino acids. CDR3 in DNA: TGTGCCATCAAGCGGCTGGCAGACCACACTGAAGCTTTCTTT. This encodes CAIKRLADHTEAFF.

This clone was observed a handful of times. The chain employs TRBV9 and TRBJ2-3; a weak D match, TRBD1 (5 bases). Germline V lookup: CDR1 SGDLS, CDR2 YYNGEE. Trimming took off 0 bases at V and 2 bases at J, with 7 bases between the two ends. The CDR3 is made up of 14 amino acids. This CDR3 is CASSVGQPTDTQYF. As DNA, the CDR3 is TGTGCCAGCAGCGTAGGACAGCCCACAGATACGCAGTATTTT.

The CDR3 coding sequence is TGTGCCAGCAGTGAACTAGCGCGGAGCAATGAGCAGTTCTTC. It yields the protein CASSELARSNEQFF. The rearrangement links TRBV6-4 to TRBJ2-1, with 7 bases aligning to TRBD2. The CDR3 sequence is 14 residues long. The J segment lost 6 bases and the V segment lost 3 bases, leaving 5 bases of the junction unmatched. CDR1 is MRHNA, CDR2 SNTAGT, per germline.

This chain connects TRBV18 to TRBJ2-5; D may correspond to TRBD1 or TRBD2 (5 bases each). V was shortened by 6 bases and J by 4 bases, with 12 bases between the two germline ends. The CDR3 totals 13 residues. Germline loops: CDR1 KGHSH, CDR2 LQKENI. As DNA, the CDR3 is TGTGCCAGCTCGGGGGACCAGGGAGAGACCCAGTACTTC. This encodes CASSGDQGETQYF. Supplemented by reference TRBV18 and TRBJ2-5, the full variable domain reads NAGVMQNPRHLVRRRGQEARLRCSPMKGHSHVYWYRQLPEEGLKFMVYLQKENIIDESGMPKERFSAEFPKEGPSILRIQQVVRGDSAAYFCASSGDQGETQYFGPGTRLLVL.

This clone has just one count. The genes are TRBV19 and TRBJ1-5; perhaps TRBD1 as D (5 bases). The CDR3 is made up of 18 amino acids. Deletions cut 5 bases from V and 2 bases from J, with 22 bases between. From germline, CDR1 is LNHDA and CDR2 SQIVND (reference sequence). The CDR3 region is CASSPERAGSFRNQPQHF. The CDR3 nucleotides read TGTGCCAGTAGTCCAGAGAGGGCAGGGTCTTTTCGCAATCAGCCCCAGCATTTT.

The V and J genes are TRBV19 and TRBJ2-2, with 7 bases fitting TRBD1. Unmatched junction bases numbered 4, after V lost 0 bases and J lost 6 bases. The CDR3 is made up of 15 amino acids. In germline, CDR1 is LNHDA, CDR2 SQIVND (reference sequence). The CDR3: CASSIDSTGAGELFF. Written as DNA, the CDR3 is TGTGCCAGTAGTATAGACTCAACAGGGGCCGGGGAGCTGTTTTTT.

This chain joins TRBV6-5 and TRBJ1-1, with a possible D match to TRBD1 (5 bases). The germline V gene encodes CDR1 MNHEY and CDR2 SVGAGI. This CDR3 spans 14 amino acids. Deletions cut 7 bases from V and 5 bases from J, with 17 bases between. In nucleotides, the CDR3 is TGTGCCAGCAAACGCGACAGCATAACTACTGAAGCTTTCTTT. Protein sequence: CASKRDSITTEAFF.

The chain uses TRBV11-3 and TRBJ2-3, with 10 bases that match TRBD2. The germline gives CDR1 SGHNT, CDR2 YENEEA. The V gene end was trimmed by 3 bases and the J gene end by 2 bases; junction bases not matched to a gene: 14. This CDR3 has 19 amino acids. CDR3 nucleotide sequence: TGTGCCAGCAGCTTCGGGTTTAGCGGGGGGCGCTCCTCCACAGATACGCAGTATTTT. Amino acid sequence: CASSFGFSGGRSSTDTQYF. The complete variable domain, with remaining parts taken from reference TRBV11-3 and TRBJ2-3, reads EAGVVQSPRYKIIEKKQPVAFWCNPISGHNTLYWYLQNLGQGPELLIRYENEEAVDDSQLPKDRFSAERLKGVDSTLKIQPAELGDSAVYLCASSFGFSGGRSSTDTQYFGPGTRLTVL.

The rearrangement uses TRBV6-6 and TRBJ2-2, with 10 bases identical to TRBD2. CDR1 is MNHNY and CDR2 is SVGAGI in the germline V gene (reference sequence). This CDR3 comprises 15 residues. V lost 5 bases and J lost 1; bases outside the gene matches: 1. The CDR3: CASSPSGGNTGELFF. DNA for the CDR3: TGTGCCAGCAGTCCTAGCGGGGGGAACACCGGGGAGCTGTTTTTT.

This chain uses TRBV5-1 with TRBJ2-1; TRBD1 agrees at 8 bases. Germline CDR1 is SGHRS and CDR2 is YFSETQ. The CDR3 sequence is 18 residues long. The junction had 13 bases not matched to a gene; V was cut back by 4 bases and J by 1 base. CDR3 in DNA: TGCGCCAGCAGCCGTGGGGACAGGCCGAGGGGGTCCTACAATGAGCAGTTCTTC. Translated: CASSRGDRPRGSYNEQFF.

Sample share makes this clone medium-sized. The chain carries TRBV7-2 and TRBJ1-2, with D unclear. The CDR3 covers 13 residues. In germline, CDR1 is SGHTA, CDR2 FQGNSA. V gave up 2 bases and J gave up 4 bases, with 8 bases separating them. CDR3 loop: CASSLNGGYGYTF. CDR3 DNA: TGTGCCAGCAGCTTAAACGGCGGCTATGGCTACACCTTC.

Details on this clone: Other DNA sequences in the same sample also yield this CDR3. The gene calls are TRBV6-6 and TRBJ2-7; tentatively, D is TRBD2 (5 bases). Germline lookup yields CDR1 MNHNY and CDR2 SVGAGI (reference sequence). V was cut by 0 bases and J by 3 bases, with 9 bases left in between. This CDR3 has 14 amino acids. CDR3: CASSYSRTSYEQYF. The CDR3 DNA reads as TGTGCCAGCAGTTACTCGAGAACTAGCTACGAGCAGTACTTC.

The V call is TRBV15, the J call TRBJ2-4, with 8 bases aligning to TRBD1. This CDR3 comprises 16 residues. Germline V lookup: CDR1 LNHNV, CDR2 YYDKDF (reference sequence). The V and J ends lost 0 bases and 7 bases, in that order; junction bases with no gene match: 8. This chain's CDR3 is CATSREPGGAGNIQYF. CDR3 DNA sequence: TGTGCCACCAGCAGAGAACCAGGGGGCGCAGGGAACATTCAGTACTTC.

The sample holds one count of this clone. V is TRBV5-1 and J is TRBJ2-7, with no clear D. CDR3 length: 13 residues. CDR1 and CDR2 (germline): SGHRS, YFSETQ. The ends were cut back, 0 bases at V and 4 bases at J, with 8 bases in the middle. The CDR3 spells CASSLAAAYEQYF. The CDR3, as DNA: TGCGCCAGCAGCTTGGCGGCAGCATACGAGCAGTACTTC.

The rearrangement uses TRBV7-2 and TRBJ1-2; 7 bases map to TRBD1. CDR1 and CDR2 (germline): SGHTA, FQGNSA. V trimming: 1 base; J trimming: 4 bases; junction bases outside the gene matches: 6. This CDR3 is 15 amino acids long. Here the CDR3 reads CASSLVSAGGYGYTF. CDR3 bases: TGTGCCAGCAGCTTAGTTTCGGCAGGGGGCTATGGCTACACCTTC.

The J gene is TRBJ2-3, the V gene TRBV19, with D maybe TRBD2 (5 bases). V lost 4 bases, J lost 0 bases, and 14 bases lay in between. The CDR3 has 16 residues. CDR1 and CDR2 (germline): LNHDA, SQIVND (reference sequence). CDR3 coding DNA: TGTGCCAGTAGTACGGGGTTTGCAACTAGCACAGATACGCAGTATTTT. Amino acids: CASSTGFATSTDTQYF.

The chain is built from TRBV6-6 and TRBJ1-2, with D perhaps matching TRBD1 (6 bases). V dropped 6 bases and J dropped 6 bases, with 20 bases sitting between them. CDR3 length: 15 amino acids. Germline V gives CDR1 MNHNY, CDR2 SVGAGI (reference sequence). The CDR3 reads CASRPNRVRSDGYTF. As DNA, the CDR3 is TGTGCCAGCAGGCCTAACAGGGTCAGGTCTGATGGCTACACCTTC.